These 14 T cell receptor beta chains share one sample of origin, sequenced in a study of cytomegalovirus exposure and HLA in healthy donors. PCR involved 60 Vbeta and 13 Jbeta primers. Method: immunoSEQ multiplex PCR; TCRdb's copy keeps in-frame clones and lacks some. The sample records fewer than 150,000 clones, about three quarters being singletons. Sequenced input: PBMCs. These receptors were taken from a young man in good health and CMV-seronegative.

The chain has TRBV29-1 and TRBJ2-7, with TRBD2 matching over 7 bases. This CDR3 has 15 amino acids. V gave up 0 bases and J gave up 0 bases; unmatched junction bases: 5. Germline V gene lookup returns CDR1 SQVTM and CDR2 ANQGSEA. The CDR3 sequence is CSVEDLRGSSYEQYF. In nucleotides, the CDR3 is TGCAGCGTTGAAGATCTTCGCGGGAGCTCCTACGAGCAGTACTTC.

This clone turned up a few times. V and J are TRBV10-2 and TRBJ2-7; D call uncertain. V was clipped by 0 bases and J by 0 bases, with 12 bases between them. The length of the CDR3 is 16 residues. Per germline, CDR1 WSHSY and CDR2 SAAADI. In DNA form, the CDR3 reads TGCGCCAGCAGTGAGTCGGGCCCAGTAAGCTCCTACGAGCAGTACTTC. This encodes CASSESGPVSSYEQYF.

This chain links TRBV29-1 with TRBJ2-7; 7 bases are shared with TRBD2. CDR3 length: 12 amino acids. The ends lost 7 bases at V and 6 bases at J; junction bases unmatched: 9. The V gene's germline CDR1 is SQVTM and CDR2 ANQGSEA. The CDR3 region has the DNA TGCAGCGCAGACCTAGGGAGGGGCGAGCAGTACTTC. Translated: CSADLGRGEQYF.

V usage is TRBV4-1 and J usage is TRBJ2-1; 9 bases align to TRBD2. The junction had 4 bases not matched to a gene; V was cut back by 0 bases and J by 4 bases. The germline gives CDR1 MGHRA, CDR2 YSYEKL. CDR3 length: 16 amino acids. CDR3 amino acids: CASSQEWTSVYNEQFF. The CDR3 DNA reads as TGCGCCAGCAGCCAAGAGTGGACTAGCGTGTACAATGAGCAGTTCTTC.

The chain links TRBV6-1 to TRBJ1-5; the D gene is possibly TRBD1 (5 bases). Trimming removed 5 bases at V and 0 bases at J, with 11 bases between. The CDR3 has 15 amino acids. The germline gives CDR1 MNHNS, CDR2 SASEGT. CDR3 amino acids: CASSWGLYSNQPQHF. The CDR3 DNA reads as TGTGCCAGCAGTTGGGGACTTTATAGCAATCAGCCCCAGCATTTT.

The rearrangement joins TRBV4-1 to TRBJ1-2; D gene uncertain. Trimming left V 4 bases short and J 8 bases short, with 23 bases between. There are 16 residues in the CDR3. CDR1 is MGHRA, CDR2 YSYEKL, per germline. The CDR3 reads CASSREGVSNLRGYTF. DNA of the CDR3: TGCGCCAGCAGCCGGGAGGGTGTGTCCAACCTGAGGGGCTACACCTTC.

This chain connects TRBV2 to TRBJ1-1; no definite D call. Trimming cost V 8 bases and J 6 bases, with 19 bases left between them. The CDR3 covers 14 residues. Looked up from germline, CDR1 is SNHLY and CDR2 is FYNNEI. CDR3 amino acids: CASAPGPSGAEAFF. The CDR3 DNA sequence: TGTGCCAGCGCTCCCGGGCCCTCCGGGGCTGAAGCTTTCTTT.

The V call is TRBV5-1, the J call TRBJ2-1; D is perhaps TRBD2 (5 bases). CDR3 length: 15 residues. The germline V gene encodes CDR1 SGHRS and CDR2 YFSETQ. Trimming pared 6 bases from V and 8 bases from J, leaving 21 bases between. Written as DNA, the CDR3 is TGCGCCAGCACCTTCGGGATGGTAGGGATCGATGAGCAGTTCTTC. Its protein product is CASTFGMVGIDEQFF.

This clone has only a few counts. The rearrangement links TRBV6-1 to TRBJ1-5; the D is unclear. This CDR3 spans 14 amino acids. Per the germline V gene, CDR1 is MNHNS and CDR2 is SASEGT. Trimming removed 0 bases at V and 11 bases at J, with 14 bases between. DNA for the CDR3: TGTGCCAGCAGTGAAGCACCCCGCCCGGAGGCCCAGCATTTT. Amino acid sequence: CASSEAPRPEAQHF.

V is TRBV2 and J is TRBJ1-4; 8 bases are shared with TRBD1. V shed 0 bases, J shed 7 bases, and the junction held 4 bases outside the gene matches. Germline V gene data show CDR1 as SNHLY and CDR2 as FYNNEI. CDR3 length: 15 amino acids. In nucleotides, the CDR3 is TGTGCCAGCAGTGAAGCCCAGGGGGCGGGTGAAAAACTGTTTTTT. It codes for CASSEAQGAGEKLFF.

This clone was observed once. The chain links TRBV2 to TRBJ2-3, with unresolved D. This CDR3 has 12 amino acids. The germline V gene has CDR1 SNHLY and CDR2 FYNNEI. V lost 6 bases to trimming and J lost 6 bases, with 10 bases between them. CDR3 sequence reads: CASSAGEDTQYF. In DNA form, the CDR3 reads TGTGCCAGCAGCGCAGGCGAGGATACGCAGTATTTT.

The chain has TRBV5-1 and TRBJ2-6, with no clear D. This CDR3 has 16 amino acids. Germline values: CDR1 SGHRS, CDR2 YFSETQ. V dropped 0 bases and J dropped 2 bases, with 9 bases sitting between them. For the CDR3, the DNA is TGCGCCAGCAGCTTGGCCGGTGGAGCTGGGGCCAACGTCCTGACTTTC. It encodes CASSLAGGAGANVLTF.

The rearrangement links TRBV28 to TRBJ2-1; D is possibly TRBD2 (5 bases). Germline values: CDR1 MDHEN, CDR2 SYDVKM. There are 11 residues in the CDR3. This chain's CDR3 is CAIGRHNEQFF. The CDR3 coding sequence is TGTGCGATTGGGAGACACAATGAGCAGTTCTTC.

The rearrangement links TRBV28 to TRBJ1-2; a weak D match, TRBD1 (5 bases). The germline V and J ends were trimmed by 5 bases and 1 base, with 14 bases remaining between them. The CDR3 is 15 residues long. Per the germline V gene, CDR1 is MDHEN and CDR2 is SYDVKM. CDR3 coding DNA: TGTGCCAGCAGTCCCCGGTTCAGGGTTAACTATGGCTACACCTTC. Translated, it gives CASSPRFRVNYGYTF.